This T cell receptor beta chain was found in a study of T cell changes during pregnancy in multiple sclerosis (dated by TCRdb to between 2018 and 2020). Describing the broader study: Changes in the T cell repertoire over the course of pregnancy were examined in this study in women with multiple sclerosis.

The library came from the immunoSEQ multiplex PCR assay. TCRdb took this table from immuneACCESS and kept in-frame rearrangements with V and J called. Such tables lack part of the clones; where checked against another copy, unresolved V genes explain under half of the gap, and the rest is unexplained. The sample table contains approximately 87,000 clones; only one count was recorded for about nine tenths of them. The ten most abundant clones make up around 0.5% of the sample. From its cysteine to its phenylalanine, the CDR3 spans 16 amino acids. Only the CDR3 region is kept as DNA, spanning 48 bases read in frame from base 1. In the germline V gene, CDR1 corresponds to MNHEY and CDR2 to SVGAGI. V gives up 2 bases and J gives up 5 bases, and the segment between their germline ends measures 18 bases. As for this clone: This receptor's antigen is unknown. No per-base quality is available; no much larger clone lies one base away.

The sample here was CD4+ T cells from peripheral blood mononuclear cells, taken in the second trimester of pregnancy. This receptor was identified in a female donor with multiple sclerosis, enrolled in a pregnancy study. This chain joins TRBV6-5 to TRBJ1-1; the D gene is possibly TRBD1, with 5 bases matching. The nucleotide sequence is given as TGTGCCAGCAGTTACCGTCGGTTGTCAGGGATAACTGAAGCTTTCTTT. It encodes CASSYRRLSGITEAFF.